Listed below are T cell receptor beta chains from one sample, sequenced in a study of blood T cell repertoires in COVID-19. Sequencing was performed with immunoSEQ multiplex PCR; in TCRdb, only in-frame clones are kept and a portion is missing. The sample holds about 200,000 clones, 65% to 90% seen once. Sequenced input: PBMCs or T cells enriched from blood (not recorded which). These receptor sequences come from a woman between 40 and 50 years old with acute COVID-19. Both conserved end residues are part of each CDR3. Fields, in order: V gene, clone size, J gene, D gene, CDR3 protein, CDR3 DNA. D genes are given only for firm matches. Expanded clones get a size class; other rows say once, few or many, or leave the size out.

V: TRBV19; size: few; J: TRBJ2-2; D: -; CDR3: CASEGVGQGRTGELFF; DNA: TGTGCCAGTGAGGGGGTGGGTCAGGGGCGAACCGGGGAGCTGTTTTTT
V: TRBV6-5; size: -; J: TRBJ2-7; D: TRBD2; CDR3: CASRTGTTNSYEQYF; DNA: TGTGCCAGCAGGACCGGGACTACCAACTCCTACGAGCAGTACTTC
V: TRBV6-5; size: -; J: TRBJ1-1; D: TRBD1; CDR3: CASSYGGQGASEAFF; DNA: TGTGCCAGCAGTTACGGGGGACAGGGGGCTTCTGAAGCTTTCTTT
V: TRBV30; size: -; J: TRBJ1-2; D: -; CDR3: CAWSFGQGNGYTF; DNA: TGTGCCTGGAGTTTCGGTCAGGGGAACGGCTACACCTTC
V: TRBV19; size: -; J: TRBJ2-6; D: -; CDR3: CASRASGANVLTF; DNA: TGTGCCAGTAGGGCCTCTGGGGCCAACGTCCTGACTTTC
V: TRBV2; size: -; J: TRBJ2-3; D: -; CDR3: CASSPGAQSTDTQYF; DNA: TGTGCCAGCTCTCCAGGGGCGCAAAGCACAGATACGCAGTATTTT
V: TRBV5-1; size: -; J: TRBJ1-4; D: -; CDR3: CASSLGGEKLFF; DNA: TGCGCCAGCAGCTTGGGAGGAGAAAAACTGTTTTTT
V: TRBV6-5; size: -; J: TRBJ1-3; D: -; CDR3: CASSLGQSGNTIYF; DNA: TGTGCCAGCAGCCTCGGACAGTCAGGAAACACCATATATTTT
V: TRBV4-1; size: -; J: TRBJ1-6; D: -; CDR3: CASSRSPGSYNSPLHF; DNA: TGCGCCAGCAGCCGGAGTCCGGGCTCCTATAATTCACCCCTCCACTTT
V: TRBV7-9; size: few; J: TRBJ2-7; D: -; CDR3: CASSSVRDSYEQYF; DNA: TGTGCCAGCAGCTCAGTGCGGGACTCCTACGAGCAGTACTTC
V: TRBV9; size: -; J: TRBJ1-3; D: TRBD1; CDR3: CASSTGTGGNTIYF; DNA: TGTGCCAGCAGCACCGGGACAGGCGGAAACACCATATATTTT
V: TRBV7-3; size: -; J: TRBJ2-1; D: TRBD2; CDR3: CASSPSRLAGDNEQFF; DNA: TGTGCCAGCAGCCCCTCGCGACTAGCGGGAGACAATGAGCAGTTCTTC
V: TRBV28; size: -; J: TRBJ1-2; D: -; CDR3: CASSWDGGTIVAYGYTF; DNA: TGTGCCAGCAGCTGGGACGGGGGAACTATAGTTGCCTATGGCTACACCTTC
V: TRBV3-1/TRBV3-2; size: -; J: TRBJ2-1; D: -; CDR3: CASSLRAGEQFF; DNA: TGTGCCAGCAGTCTCAGGGCTGGTGAGCAGTTCTTC
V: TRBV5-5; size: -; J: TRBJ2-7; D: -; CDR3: CASSLEATYEQYF; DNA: TGTGCCAGCAGCTTGGAAGCCACCTACGAGCAGTACTTC
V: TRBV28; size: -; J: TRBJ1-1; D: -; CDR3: CASSVTGNTEAFF; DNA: TGTGCCAGCAGTGTGACAGGGAACACTGAAGCTTTCTTT
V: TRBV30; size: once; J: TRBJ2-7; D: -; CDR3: CAWSVPVTGSGKQYF; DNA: TGTGCCTGGAGTGTACCCGTAACAGGGAGTGGCAAGCAGTACTTC
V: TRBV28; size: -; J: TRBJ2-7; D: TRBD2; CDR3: CASTRTSGSYEQYF; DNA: TGTGCCAGCACCCGGACTAGCGGTTCCTACGAGCAGTACTTC
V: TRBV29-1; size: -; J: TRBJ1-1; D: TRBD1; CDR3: CSVEGAGGTSMNTEAFF; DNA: TGCAGCGTTGAAGGAGCAGGGGGAACGTCAATGAACACTGAAGCTTTCTTT
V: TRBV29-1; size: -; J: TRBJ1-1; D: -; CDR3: CSVEDLVVVFGDTEAFF; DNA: TGCAGCGTTGAAGATCTGGTTGTCGTTTTCGGGGACACTGAAGCTTTCTTT
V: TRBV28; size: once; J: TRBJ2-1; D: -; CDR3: CASTLRGNEQFF; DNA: TGTGCCAGCACCCTCAGGGGAAATGAGCAGTTCTTC
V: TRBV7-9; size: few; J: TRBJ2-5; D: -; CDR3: CASSLGTKETQYF; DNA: TGTGCCAGCAGCTTAGGGACTAAAGAGACCCAGTACTTC
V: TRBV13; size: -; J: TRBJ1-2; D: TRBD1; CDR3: CASSWDREFGYTF; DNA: TGTGCCAGCAGCTGGGACAGGGAATTCGGCTACACCTTC
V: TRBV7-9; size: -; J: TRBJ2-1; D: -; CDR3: CASSLEPGRYNEQFF; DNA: TGTGCCAGCAGCTTGGAGCCAGGGCGGTACAATGAGCAGTTCTTC
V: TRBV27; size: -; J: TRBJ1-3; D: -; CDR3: CASSYSSGNTIYF; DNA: TGTGCCAGCAGTTACAGCTCTGGAAACACCATATATTTT
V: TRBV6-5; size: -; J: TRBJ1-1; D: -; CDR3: CASSLGGRYTEAFF; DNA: TGTGCCAGCAGTTTGGGGGGACGCTACACTGAAGCTTTCTTT
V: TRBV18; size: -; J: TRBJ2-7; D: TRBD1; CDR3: CASSFARDRTYEQYF; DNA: TGTGCCAGCTCATTCGCCCGGGACAGAACCTACGAGCAGTACTTC
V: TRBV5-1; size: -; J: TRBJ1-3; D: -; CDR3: CASEAGGDSGNTIYF; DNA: TGCGCCAGCGAGGCCGGGGGGGATTCTGGAAACACCATATATTTT
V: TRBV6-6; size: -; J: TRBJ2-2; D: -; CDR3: CASSHPGANTGELFF; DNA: TGTGCCAGCAGTCATCCGGGAGCCAACACCGGGGAGCTGTTTTTT
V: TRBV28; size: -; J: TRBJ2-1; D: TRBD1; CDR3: CASSLTGAFTAFF; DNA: TGTGCCAGCAGTTTAACAGGGGCCTTCACGGCGTTCTTC
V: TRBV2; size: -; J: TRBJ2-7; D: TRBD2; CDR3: CASSISSGRFYEQYF; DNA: TGTGCCAGCAGTATATCTAGCGGGAGATTCTACGAGCAGTACTTC
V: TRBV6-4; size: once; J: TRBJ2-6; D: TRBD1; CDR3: CASSAGTGSSGANVLTF; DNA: TGTGCCAGCAGTGCTGGGACAGGGTCCTCTGGGGCCAACGTCCTGACTTTC
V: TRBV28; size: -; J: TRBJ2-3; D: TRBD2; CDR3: CASSLLGTSAFTDTQYF; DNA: TGTGCCAGCAGTTTACTCGGGACTAGCGCCTTCACAGATACGCAGTATTTT
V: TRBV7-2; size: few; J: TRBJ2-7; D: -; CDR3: CASSSDTGQLYEQYF; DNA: TGTGCCAGCAGCTCAGATACGGGACAACTCTACGAGCAGTACTTC
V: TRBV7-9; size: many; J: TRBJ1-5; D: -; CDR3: CASSLAGAQPQHF; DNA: TGTGCCAGCAGCTTAGCGGGGGCCCAGCCCCAGCATTTT
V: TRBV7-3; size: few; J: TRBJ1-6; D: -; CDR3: CASSLISGYNSPLHF; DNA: TGTGCCAGCAGCTTAATTTCCGGGTATAATTCACCCCTCCACTTT
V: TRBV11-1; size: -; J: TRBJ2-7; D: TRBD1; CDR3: CASSLPGQLSYEQYF; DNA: TGTGCCAGCAGCCTCCCGGGACAGCTCTCCTACGAGCAGTACTTC
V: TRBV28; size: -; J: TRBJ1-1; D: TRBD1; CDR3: CASSRTRGFTEAFF; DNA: TGTGCCAGCAGCCGTACCAGGGGGTTCACTGAAGCTTTCTTT
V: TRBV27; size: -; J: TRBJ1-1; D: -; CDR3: CASRAFQVTEAFF; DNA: TGTGCCAGCAGGGCCTTTCAGGTGACTGAAGCTTTCTTT
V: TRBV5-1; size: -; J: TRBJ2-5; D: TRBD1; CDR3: CASRPGTGGVETQYF; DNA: TGCGCCAGCAGACCGGGGACAGGGGGCGTGGAGACCCAGTACTTC
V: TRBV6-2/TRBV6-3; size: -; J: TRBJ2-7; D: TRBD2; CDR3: CASSPQTSGRAYEQYF; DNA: TGTGCCAGCAGTCCCCAGACTAGCGGGAGGGCCTACGAGCAGTACTTC
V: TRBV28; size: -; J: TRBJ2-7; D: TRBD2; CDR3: CASSPTNERERKGRDEQYF; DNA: TGTGCCAGCAGTCCCACTAATGAGCGGGAGCGCAAGGGTAGGGACGAGCAGTACTTC
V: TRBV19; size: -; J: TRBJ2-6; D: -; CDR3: CASSIGRAGANVLTF; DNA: TGTGCCAGTAGTATAGGCAGGGCTGGGGCCAACGTCCTGACTTTC
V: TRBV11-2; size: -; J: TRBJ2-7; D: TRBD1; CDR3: CASSKTGVAAYEQYF; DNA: TGTGCCAGCAGCAAGACAGGGGTAGCGGCTTACGAGCAGTACTTC
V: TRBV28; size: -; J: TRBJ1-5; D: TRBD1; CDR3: CASNGVTGAYQPQHF; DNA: TGTGCCAGCAACGGAGTGACAGGGGCTTATCAGCCCCAGCATTTT
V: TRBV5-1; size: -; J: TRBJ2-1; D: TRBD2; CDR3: CASGTSGRATNEQFF; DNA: TGCGCCAGCGGGACTAGCGGGAGGGCCACGAATGAGCAGTTCTTC
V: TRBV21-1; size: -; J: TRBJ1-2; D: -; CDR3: CASNAGLGYGYTF; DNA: TGTGCCAGCAATGCGGGGTTAGGCTATGGCTACACCTTC
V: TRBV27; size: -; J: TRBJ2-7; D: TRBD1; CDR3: CASSLKGQGPSYEQYF; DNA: TGTGCCAGCAGTTTAAAAGGACAGGGACCATCCTACGAGCAGTACTTC
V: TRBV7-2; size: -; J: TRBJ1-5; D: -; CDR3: CASSLDGQPQHF; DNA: TGTGCCAGCAGCTTAGACGGTCAGCCCCAGCATTTT
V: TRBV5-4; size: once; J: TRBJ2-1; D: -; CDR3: CASSNRGNEQFF; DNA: TGTGCCAGCAGCAATCGGGGGAATGAGCAGTTCTTC
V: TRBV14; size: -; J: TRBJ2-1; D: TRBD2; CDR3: CASSRTWVEASGTGGSWDEQFF; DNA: TGTGCCAGCAGCCGTACGTGGGTCGAGGCTAGCGGGACCGGGGGGTCTTGGGATGAGCAGTTCTTC
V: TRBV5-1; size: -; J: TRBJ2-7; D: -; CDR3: CASSFIGLTYEQYF; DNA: TGCGCCAGCAGCTTTATAGGACTTACCTACGAGCAGTACTTC
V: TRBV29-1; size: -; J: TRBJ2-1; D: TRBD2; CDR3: CSVDSSGRRNEQFF; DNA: TGCAGCGTTGACTCCAGCGGGAGACGCAATGAGCAGTTCTTC